This T cell receptor beta chain comes out of a study of blood T cell repertoires in COVID-19. About the study: Sources were T cells, B-cell-depleted T cells, or PBMCs; the material itself was cDNA or gDNA.

The junction had 6 bases not matched to a gene; V was cut back by 0 bases and J by 2 bases. This CDR3 has 17 residues. Germline values: CDR1 SGHNT, CDR2 YYREEE (reference sequence). Generated by immunoSEQ multiplex PCR, the TCRdb table keeps only in-frame clones and is missing some. Among some 150,000 clones, 80% to 90% were seen once, and the ten largest hold approximately 10%. This receptor was taken from a woman older than 75 with acute or convalescent COVID-19. The material sequenced was peripheral blood. The V call is TRBV5-4, the J call TRBJ2-3, with 10 positions matching TRBD2. The CDR3 nucleotides read TGTGCCAGCAGCTTGGGGGTAGCGGGGGGCCCCACAGATACGCAGTATTTT. Translated, it gives CASSLGVAGGPTDTQYF.